Listed below are T cell receptor beta chains from one sample, sequenced in a study of metastatic and nonmetastatic thyroid tumors. TCRdb re-called clones from the PCR reads using MiXCR. The repertoire consists of some 20,000 clones, with 16% occurring once and the leading ten covering about 18%. Sequenced: blood. The receptors were sampled from a male donor with papillary thyroid cancer or a benign thyroid nodule (not recorded which). Some clones in this sample may be carry-over from other donors' samples. CDR3s leave out the opening cysteine and the closing phenylalanine or tryptophan.

CDR3: ASSVELGSSYEQY
V: TRBV6-1
J: TRBJ2-7

CDR3: ASSEGGSLGGELF
V: TRBV25-1
J: TRBJ2-2

CDR3: ASSGASGANVLT
V: TRBV2
J: TRBJ2-6

CDR3: ASIPSGDYNEQF
V: TRBV28
J: TRBJ2-1

CDR3: ASSDPGRLMNTEAF
V: TRBV19
J: TRBJ1-1

CDR3: SALESGQGATGDQPQH
V: TRBV20-1
J: TRBJ1-5

CDR3: ASSFSSGDLNEQF
V: TRBV7-2
J: TRBJ2-1

CDR3: SAEGGLAGVRQF
V: TRBV20-1
J: TRBJ2-1

CDR3: ASSMSQGRSEAF
V: TRBV19
J: TRBJ1-1

CDR3: ATGTSGSNEQF
V: TRBV19
J: TRBJ2-1

CDR3: ASSPRGVRHNEQF
V: TRBV6-1
J: TRBJ2-1

CDR3: ASSPGLAAYEQY
V: TRBV7-9
J: TRBJ2-7

CDR3: ASSFYMKAEAF
V: TRBV7-9
J: TRBJ1-1

CDR3: ASSYSRQGPFSSGNTIY
V: TRBV6-2/TRBV6-3
J: TRBJ1-3

CDR3: ASSLEQGYTDTQY
V: TRBV5-1
J: TRBJ2-3

CDR3: ASRGSTGPYEQY
V: TRBV7-8
J: TRBJ2-7

CDR3: ASSLSGPVTGELF
V: TRBV7-3
J: TRBJ2-2

CDR3: ASSTPRVSAEKLF
V: TRBV2
J: TRBJ1-4

CDR3: ASSAGSVNSPLH
V: TRBV28
J: TRBJ1-6

CDR3: ASSQGTGVYGYT
V: TRBV4-1
J: TRBJ1-2

CDR3: ASKVWTETSEQY
V: TRBV27
J: TRBJ2-7

CDR3: ASRAGWGGYT
V: TRBV28
J: TRBJ1-2

CDR3: SATGESLNEQF
V: TRBV20-1
J: TRBJ2-1

CDR3: SVVSGSIDTQY
V: TRBV29-1
J: TRBJ2-3

CDR3: ASSFSRARTRTGELF
V: TRBV5-1
J: TRBJ2-2

CDR3: ASSLGGTGRRGEKLF
V: TRBV28
J: TRBJ1-4

CDR3: ASWTGGDNEQF
V: TRBV25-1
J: TRBJ2-1

CDR3: ASTPGDRIFSGANVLT
V: TRBV28
J: TRBJ2-6

CDR3: ASSLTPGTVNTEAF
V: TRBV28
J: TRBJ1-1

CDR3: ASSSPGLRSGGYT
V: TRBV11-2
J: TRBJ1-2

CDR3: VSSESAQPQH
V: TRBV10-1
J: TRBJ1-5

CDR3: SDSGADQETQY
V: TRBV20-1
J: TRBJ2-5

CDR3: ASKPPRGWQETQY
V: TRBV11-3
J: TRBJ2-5

CDR3: ASSYSGVRYNEQF
V: TRBV6-2/TRBV6-3
J: TRBJ2-1

CDR3: ASSAPGYEAF
V: TRBV6-1
J: TRBJ1-1

CDR3: ASSLEGASGGYT
V: TRBV5-1
J: TRBJ1-2

CDR3: ASSFFYDRALGGEQF
V: TRBV5-6
J: TRBJ2-1

CDR3: ASRRSGSGNEQF
V: TRBV19
J: TRBJ2-1

CDR3: ASSLGGGMRLPLH
V: TRBV3-1
J: TRBJ1-6

CDR3: ASRATAADTQY
V: TRBV6-2/TRBV6-3
J: TRBJ2-3

CDR3: AWSVGQFYEQY
V: TRBV30
J: TRBJ2-7

CDR3: ASRPGTPHYNEQF
V: TRBV11-2
J: TRBJ2-1

CDR3: ASSLRAGGPETQY
V: TRBV27
J: TRBJ2-5

CDR3: ATSDERGYNEQF
V: TRBV24-1
J: TRBJ2-1

CDR3: ASSLSGLATYEQY
V: TRBV19
J: TRBJ2-7

CDR3: ASSFRSGSYEQY
V: TRBV7-8
J: TRBJ2-7

CDR3: ASSLEASTQY
V: TRBV7-9
J: TRBJ2-7

CDR3: SARSGGAISGNTIY
V: TRBV20-1
J: TRBJ1-3